A selection of T cell receptor beta chains follows, all from one sample in a study of Ad26.COV2.S vaccination and SARS-CoV-2 variants. Using immunoSEQ multiplex PCR, the repertoire was profiled, and TCRdb retains in-frame clones only, with some absent. Counted here are about 480,000 clones, around nine tenths occurring once; the ten biggest clones make up about 13%. Sequenced material: peripheral blood, taken in a trial of Ad26.COV2.S vaccine versus placebo. Source of these receptors: a person aged 18 to 65 who received the Ad26.COV2.S COVID-19 vaccine or a placebo. Each CDR3 is given with its conserved first and last residue. A D gene is named only where the DNA matches it firmly. Not all rows give a size; the values are once, few, many and, for expanded clones, a class.

CDR3	DNA	J	D	size	V
CASGSQGAREQYF	TGTGCCAGCGGCTCACAGGGGGCGCGTGAGCAGTACTTC	TRBJ2-7	TRBD1	-	TRBV18
CASSYGTTGVTQYF	TGTGCCAGCAGTTACGGGACCACTGGAGTTACGCAGTATTTT	TRBJ2-3	-	-	TRBV6-5
CASSLQTPSNTEAFF	TGTGCCAGCAGCTTACAGACTCCGAGCAACACTGAAGCTTTCTTT	TRBJ1-1	-	-	TRBV28
CASSQEWAASYGYTF	TGCGCCAGCAGCCAAGAGTGGGCGGCTAGCTATGGCTACACCTTC	TRBJ1-2	-	-	TRBV4-3
CASSAPGLASKETQYF	TGTGCCAGCAGCGCCCCGGGACTAGCAAGTAAAGAGACCCAGTACTTC	TRBJ2-5	TRBD2	-	TRBV7-2
CASSLNRLSYEQYF	TGCGCCAGCAGCTTAAACAGGCTTTCCTACGAGCAGTACTTC	TRBJ2-7	-	-	TRBV5-1
CASSLKRDPEAFF	TGTGCCAGCAGCTTGAAGCGAGATCCTGAAGCTTTCTTT	TRBJ1-1	-	-	TRBV7-2
CAWSMDGNSPLHF	TGTGCCTGGAGTATGGACGGTAATTCACCCCTCCACTTT	TRBJ1-6	-	-	TRBV30
CASSERRGTGQLIFGNTIYF	TGTGCCAGCAGTGAGCGGCGCGGGACAGGGCAATTAATTTTTGGAAACACCATATATTTT	TRBJ1-3	TRBD1	-	TRBV6-4
CASSQEVGFAEAFF	TGTGCCAGCAGCCAAGAGGTTGGCTTTGCTGAAGCTTTCTTT	TRBJ1-1	-	-	TRBV14
CASSPHRNTIYF	TGTGCCAGCAGCCCCCATAGAAACACCATATATTTT	TRBJ1-3	-	-	TRBV28
CAISKLAGGDTGELFF	TGTGCCATCAGTAAACTAGCGGGAGGGGACACCGGGGAGCTGTTTTTT	TRBJ2-2	TRBD2	few	TRBV10-3
CASSLPAYNEQFF	TGTGCCAGCAGCTTACCAGCCTACAATGAGCAGTTCTTC	TRBJ2-1	-	-	TRBV11-1
CASSLGDSYSPLHF	TGTGCCAGCAGCTTAGGGGACAGCTATTCACCCCTCCACTTT	TRBJ1-6	TRBD1	-	TRBV7-2
CASSPPGGQPQHF	TGTGCCAGCTCACCACCCGGAGGCCAGCCCCAGCATTTT	TRBJ1-5	-	-	TRBV18
CASSTRQGGYNEQFF	TGTGCCAGCTCGACTAGACAGGGCGGATACAATGAGCAGTTCTTC	TRBJ2-1	-	-	TRBV18
CATSASLQGGFGETQYF	TGTGCCACCAGTGCCTCTTTACAGGGTGGTTTTGGAGAGACCCAGTACTTC	TRBJ2-5	-	-	TRBV24-1
CASSLGQNTEAFF	TGTGCCAGCTCATTGGGACAGAACACTGAAGCTTTCTTT	TRBJ1-1	-	-	TRBV18
CAISPSGTGVTGYTF	TGTGCCATCAGTCCCTCCGGGACAGGGGTTACTGGCTACACCTTC	TRBJ1-2	TRBD1	-	TRBV10-3
CASSQDIRPEGGYTF	TGTGCCAGCAGCCAAGATATCAGACCCGAGGGTGGCTACACCTTC	TRBJ1-2	-	once	TRBV3-1/TRBV3-2
CASSLSASPLHF	TGTGCCAGCAGTTTATCTGCCTCACCCCTCCACTTT	TRBJ1-6	-	few	TRBV12-3/TRBV12-4
CASSLSRSGANVLTF	TGTGCCAGCAGCTTATCGAGGTCTGGGGCCAACGTCCTGACTTTC	TRBJ2-6	-	-	TRBV13
CASQNAGGYQETQYF	TGTGCCAGCCAGAACGCGGGGGGCTATCAAGAGACCCAGTACTTC	TRBJ2-5	TRBD2	-	TRBV19
CASSTWDRPNNQPQHF	TGTGCCAGTAGTACTTGGGACAGGCCAAACAATCAGCCCCAGCATTTT	TRBJ1-5	TRBD1	-	TRBV19
CATGQGKAFF	TGCGCCACCGGACAGGGAAAAGCTTTCTTT	TRBJ1-1	TRBD1	-	TRBV4-1
CSTVTLSGSKNIQYF	TGCAGCACCGTTACCCTGTCGGGGAGCAAAAACATTCAGTACTTC	TRBJ2-4	-	-	TRBV29-1
CASSRIPVGGLGGEQFF	TGTGCCAGCAGCCGAATCCCGGTGGGGGGCCTTGGGGGTGAGCAGTTCTTC	TRBJ2-1	-	-	TRBV3-1/TRBV3-2
CASSLRTGGEEQYF	TGTGCCAGCAGCCTTAGGACAGGGGGCGAAGAGCAGTACTTC	TRBJ2-7	TRBD1	-	TRBV11-2
CASSLNTRAEAFF	TGTGCCAGCAGTTTAAATACCAGGGCTGAAGCTTTCTTT	TRBJ1-1	-	-	TRBV28